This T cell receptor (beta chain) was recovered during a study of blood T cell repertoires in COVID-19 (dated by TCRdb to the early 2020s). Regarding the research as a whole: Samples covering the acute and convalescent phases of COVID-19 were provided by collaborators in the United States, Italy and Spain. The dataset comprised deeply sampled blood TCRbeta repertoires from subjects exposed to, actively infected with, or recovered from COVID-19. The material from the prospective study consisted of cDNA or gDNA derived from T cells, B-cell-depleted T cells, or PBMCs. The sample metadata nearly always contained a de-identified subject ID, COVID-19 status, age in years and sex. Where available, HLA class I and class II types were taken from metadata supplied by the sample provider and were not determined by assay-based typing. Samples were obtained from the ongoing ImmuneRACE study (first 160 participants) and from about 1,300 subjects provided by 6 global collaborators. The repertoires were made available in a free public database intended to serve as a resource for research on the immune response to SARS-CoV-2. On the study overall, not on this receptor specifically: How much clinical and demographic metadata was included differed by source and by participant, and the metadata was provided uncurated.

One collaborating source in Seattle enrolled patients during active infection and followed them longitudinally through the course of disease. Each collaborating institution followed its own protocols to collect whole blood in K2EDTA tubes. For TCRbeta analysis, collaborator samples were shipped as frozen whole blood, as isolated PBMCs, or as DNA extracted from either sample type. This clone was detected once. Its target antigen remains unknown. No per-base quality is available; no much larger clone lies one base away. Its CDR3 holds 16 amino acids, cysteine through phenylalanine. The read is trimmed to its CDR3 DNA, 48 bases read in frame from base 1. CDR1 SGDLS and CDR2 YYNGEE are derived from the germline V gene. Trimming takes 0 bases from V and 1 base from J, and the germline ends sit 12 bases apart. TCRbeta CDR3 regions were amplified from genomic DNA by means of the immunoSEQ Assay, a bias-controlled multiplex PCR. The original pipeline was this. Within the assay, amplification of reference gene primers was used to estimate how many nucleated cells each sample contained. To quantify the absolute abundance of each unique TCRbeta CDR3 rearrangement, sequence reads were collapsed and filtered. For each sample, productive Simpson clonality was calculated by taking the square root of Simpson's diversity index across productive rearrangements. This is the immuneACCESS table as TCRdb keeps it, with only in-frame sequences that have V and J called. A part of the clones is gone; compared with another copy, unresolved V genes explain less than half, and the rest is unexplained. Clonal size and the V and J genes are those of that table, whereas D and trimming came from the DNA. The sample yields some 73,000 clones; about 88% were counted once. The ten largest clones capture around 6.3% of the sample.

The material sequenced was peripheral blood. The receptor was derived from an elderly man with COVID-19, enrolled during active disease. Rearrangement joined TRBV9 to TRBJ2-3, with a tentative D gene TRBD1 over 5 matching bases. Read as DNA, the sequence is TGTGCCAGCAGCGTAGGAGTAGGGGAAGGCACAGATACGCAGTATTTT. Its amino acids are CASSVGVGEGTDTQYF.